This TCR beta chain was recorded in a study of shared clonotypes between healthy human individuals. The germline V gene encodes CDR1 MNHEY and CDR2 SVGAGI. With V trimmed by 4 bases and J by 8 bases, 7 bases remained unmatched. The CDR3 extends over 14 amino acids. This clone was seen many times. The method was immunoSEQ multiplex PCR; TCRdb's version includes in-frame clones alone and lacks a portion of them. The sample holds 550,000 to 850,000 clones, roughly 72% seen once. The material sequenced was memory CD4+ T cells sorted from blood. The sample's subset: CD45RA-negative fraction. The V call is TRBV6-5, the J call TRBJ2-1; 8 positions agree with TRBD1. The clonotype originates from a woman aged 30 to 39 in good health. In DNA, the CDR3 is TGTGCCAGCAGTTCTGTCCAGGGGGCGCATGAGCAGTTCTTC. It codes for CASSSVQGAHEQFF.